One sample yielded the 23 T cell receptor beta chains listed below, sequenced in a study of cytomegalovirus exposure and HLA in healthy donors. Both 60 Vbeta primers and 13 Jbeta primers went into the PCR. Data came from immunoSEQ multiplex PCR; TCRdb stores just in-frame clones and leaves some out. The sample carries approximately 110,000 clones, 50% to 65% recorded once. Sample: PBMCs. The receptor source for this set is a man aged 25 to 40 in good health and CMV-seropositive.

V is TRBV7-2 and J is TRBJ1-2; the D is unclear. V shed 1 base and J shed 2 bases, with 11 bases lying between them. Germline V gene data show CDR1 as SGHTA and CDR2 as FQGNSA. The CDR3 sequence is 15 residues long. Written as DNA, the CDR3 is TGTGCCAGCAGCTTAGGGCAGGAATCCAACTATGGCTACACCTTC. Translation gives CASSLGQESNYGYTF.

About this clone: Other DNA sequences in the same sample also yield this CDR3. The V gene is TRBV4-2, the J gene TRBJ2-3, with 15 bases identical to TRBD2. Per germline, CDR1 LGHNA and CDR2 YNFKEQ. The CDR3 is 14 amino acids. Trimming at V came to 8 bases and at J to 5 bases, leaving 2 bases not matched to a gene. The CDR3 here is CASGLAGGQDTQYF. CDR3 bases: TGTGCCAGCGGACTAGCGGGGGGGCAAGATACGCAGTATTTT.

A single count supports this clone. The chain uses TRBV4-2 and TRBJ1-6; the match to TRBD1 covers 8 bases. J lost 6 bases, V lost 0 bases, and 1 base had no gene match. There are 15 residues in the CDR3. CDR1 is LGHNA and CDR2 is YNFKEQ in the germline V gene. CDR3 in amino acids: CASSQEGQGNSPLHF. CDR3 DNA: TGTGCCAGCAGCCAAGAAGGACAGGGTAATTCACCCCTCCACTTT.

The V call is TRBV5-1, the J call TRBJ2-5, with TRBD2 matching over 16 bases. The V gene's germline CDR1 is SGHRS and CDR2 YFSETQ. This CDR3 has 16 residues. The V and J ends lost 4 bases and 3 bases, in that order; junction bases with no gene match: 3. CDR3 region: CASSMGTSGGEETQYF. The CDR3 DNA reads as TGCGCCAGCAGCATGGGGACTAGCGGGGGGGAAGAGACCCAGTACTTC. The full variable domain, rest sourced from reference TRBV5-1 and TRBJ2-5, is KAGVTQTPRYLIKTRGQQVTLSCSPISGHRSVSWYQQTPGQGLQFLFEYFSETQRNKGNFPGRFSGRQFSNSRSEMNVSTLELGDSALYLCASSMGTSGGEETQYFGPGTRLLVL.

This sequence joins TRBV19 and TRBJ2-7, with D possibly matching TRBD2 (5 bases). Germline V gene sequence: CDR1 LNHDA, CDR2 SQIVND (reference sequence). The CDR3 has 15 amino acids. V was pared by 3 bases and J by 2 bases, with 14 bases between. The CDR3 region is CASSIVASPPYEQYF. CDR3 in DNA: TGTGCCAGTAGTATCGTCGCTAGCCCCCCCTACGAGCAGTACTTC. Drawing the rest from reference TRBV19 and TRBJ2-7, the complete variable domain is DGGITQSPKYLFRKEGQNVTLSCEQNLNHDAMYWYRQDPGQGLRLIYYSQIVNDFQKGDIAEGYSVSREKKESFPLTVTSAQKNPTAFYLCASSIVASPPYEQYFGPGTRLTVT.

V is TRBV4-1 and J is TRBJ1-1; maybe TRBD1 (5 bases). The CDR3 extends over 14 amino acids. The V end lost 2 bases, the J end lost 5 bases, and 12 bases lay between the germline ends. Germline-derived CDR1 and CDR2 are MGHRA and YSYEKL. CDR3 bases: TGCGCCAGCAGCCAACCCACGCGGGGGACTGAAGCTTTCTTT. It specifies CASSQPTRGTEAFF.

This clone was detected a few times. This chain links TRBV11-3 with TRBJ2-7; no definite D call. This CDR3 region has 12 residues. Germline V gives CDR1 SGHNT, CDR2 YENEEA. V was shortened by 0 bases and J by 5 bases, with 5 bases between the two germline ends. The CDR3 DNA is TGTGCCAGCAGCTTAGACCGGGACGAGCAGTACTTC. This sequence encodes CASSLDRDEQYF.

The chain carries TRBV2 and TRBJ2-3; TRBD1 is a possible D gene (5 bases). The CDR3 is 12 amino acids. The germline gives CDR1 SNHLY, CDR2 FYNNEI. V lost 11 bases and J lost 4, with 13 bases in between. CDR3 DNA: TGTGCCGGGGCGACAGATTCAGATACGCAGTATTTT. Protein sequence: CAGATDSDTQYF.

The count of this clone is one. CDR3: CASSPRRGRGNSYEQYF. The CDR3 DNA sequence: TGTGCCAGCAGCCCCCGCCGAGGCAGGGGGAACTCCTACGAGCAGTACTTC. The chain combines TRBV13 with TRBJ2-7, with 7 bases matching TRBD1. This CDR3 comprises 17 residues. Germline-derived CDR1 and CDR2 are PRHDT and FYEKMQ (reference sequence). Trimming took 5 bases from V and 0 from J; bases not matched to a gene: 13.

The chain uses TRBV5-1 and TRBJ2-5; D perhaps matches TRBD1 (6 bases). The DNA end lines up better with TRBJ2-7; the J call may be wrong. Germline values: CDR1 SGHRS, CDR2 YFSETQ. The CDR3 totals 14 residues. CDR3 nucleotide sequence: TGCGCCAGCAGCTTGGTACAGGGCTTGTACGAGCAGTACTTC. Encoded protein: CASSLVQGLYEQYF.

V and J are TRBV6-4 and TRBJ2-7; 8 nucleotides match TRBD1. Trimming cost V 9 bases and J 1 base; bases outside gene matches: 8. The CDR3 runs 14 residues. From germline, CDR1 is MRHNA and CDR2 SNTAGT. The chain's CDR3 is CASTTGALSYEQYF. The CDR3 bases are TGTGCCAGTACGACAGGGGCCCTATCCTACGAGCAGTACTTC.

The chain links TRBV19 to TRBJ1-3; the D gene is possibly TRBD1 (5 bases). Germline CDR1 LNHDA, CDR2 SQIVND (reference sequence). Trimming shortened V by 8 bases and J by 4 bases, and 9 bases separated the two germline ends. This CDR3 spans 12 amino acids. The CDR3 DNA sequence: TGTGCCAGTTCCAAGGGGGGAAACACCATATATTTT. Amino acid sequence: CASSKGGNTIYF. The variable domain in full, with the rest retrieved from reference TRBV19 and TRBJ1-3, is DGGITQSPKYLFRKEGQNVTLSCEQNLNHDAMYWYRQDPGQGLRLIYYSQIVNDFQKGDIAEGYSVSREKKESFPLTVTSAQKNPTAFYLCASSKGGNTIYFGEGSWLTVV.

This chain joins TRBV4-1 and TRBJ1-4; D uncertain. V gave up 0 bases and J gave up 0 bases, with 8 bases separating them. This CDR3 is 16 amino acids long. In germline, CDR1 is MGHRA, CDR2 YSYEKL. The chain's CDR3 is CASSQDITATNEKLFF. DNA of the CDR3: TGCGCCAGCAGCCAAGATATTACAGCAACTAATGAAAAACTGTTTTTT.

V gene TRBV9 combines with J gene TRBJ2-2; D is undetermined. CDR3 size: 16 residues. The germline V and J ends were trimmed by 0 bases and 3 bases, with 12 bases remaining between them. Germline-derived CDR1 and CDR2 are SGDLS and YYNGEE. The chain's CDR3 is CASSVVGGGYTGELFF. CDR3 sequence (DNA): TGTGCCAGCAGCGTAGTAGGCGGCGGTTACACCGGGGAGCTGTTTTTT.

This sequence joins TRBV2 and TRBJ2-2; D possibly corresponds to TRBD2 (5 bases). Germline CDR1 SNHLY, CDR2 FYNNEI. This CDR3 has 15 residues. Trimming stripped 1 base from V and 6 bases from J, with 12 bases between. The CDR3 reads CASSEVLGSAGELFF. The CDR3 nucleotides read TGTGCCAGCAGTGAAGTTCTGGGGAGCGCCGGGGAGCTGTTTTTT. Full variable domain (outside the CDR3, taken from reference TRBV2 and TRBJ2-2): EPEVTQTPSHQVTQMGQEVILRCVPISNHLYFYWYRQILGQKVEFLVSFYNNEISEKSEIFDDQFSVERPDGSNFTLKIRSTKLEDSAMYFCASSEVLGSAGELFFGEGSRLTVL.

The J gene is TRBJ2-5, the V gene TRBV6-5, with D unclear. Germline V lookup: CDR1 MNHEY, CDR2 SVGAGI. Trimming left V 7 bases short and J 2 bases short, with 17 bases between. The CDR3 totals 15 residues. DNA for the CDR3: TGTGCCAGCATTTCTGTTATGGGCAGACAAGAGACCCAGTACTTC. It encodes CASISVMGRQETQYF.

V usage is TRBV11-3 and J usage is TRBJ2-7; D remains unclear. Looked up from germline, CDR1 is SGHNT and CDR2 is YENEEA. CDR3 length: 16 residues. V lost 1 base, J lost 0 bases, and 13 bases lay in between. The CDR3 DNA reads as TGTGCCAGCAGCTTAGTTTTGAGCGAAAGCTCCTACGAGCAGTACTTC. This gives the protein CASSLVLSESSYEQYF. The full variable domain, with the rest looked up from reference TRBV11-3 and TRBJ2-7, is EAGVVQSPRYKIIEKKQPVAFWCNPISGHNTLYWYLQNLGQGPELLIRYENEEAVDDSQLPKDRFSAERLKGVDSTLKIQPAELGDSAVYLCASSLVLSESSYEQYFGPGTRLTVT.

V gene TRBV28 combines with J gene TRBJ2-4, with a tentative D call TRBD2 (6 bases). Germline-derived CDR1 and CDR2 are MDHEN and SYDVKM. Trimming left V 7 bases short and J 0 bases short, with 25 bases between. CDR3 size: 19 residues. CDR3 protein: CASTSPGGIYGGAKNIQYF. DNA of the CDR3: TGTGCCAGCACCAGTCCCGGGGGAATCTATGGTGGAGCCAAAAACATTCAGTACTTC.

The J gene is TRBJ2-2, the V gene TRBV4-2, with 9 positions matching TRBD2. CDR1 and CDR2 (germline): LGHNA, YNFKEQ. The CDR3 is made up of 18 amino acids. Germline trimming cut 2 bases from V and 1 base from J; bases unmatched to any gene: 8. The CDR3 nucleotides read TGTGCCAGCAGCCAATCACATGCGGGGGGGGAGAACACCGGGGAGCTGTTTTTT. Protein product: CASSQSHAGGENTGELFF.

The chain employs TRBV7-6 and TRBJ2-7, with D possibly TRBD2 on 6 matching bases. Trimming left V 5 bases short and J 3 bases short, with 11 bases between. The CDR3 totals 13 residues. CDR1 is SGHVS, CDR2 FNYEAQ, per germline. In nucleotides, the CDR3 is TGTGCCAGCAGCCTCGCGGGGATCTACGAGCAGTACTTC. It translates to CASSLAGIYEQYF. The full variable domain, in which reference TRBV7-6 and TRBJ2-7 provide the parts outside the CDR3, is GAGVSQSPRYKVTKRGQDVALRCDPISGHVSLYWYRQALGQGPEFLTYFNYEAQQDKSGLPNDRFSAERPEGSISTLTIQRTEQRDSAMYRCASSLAGIYEQYFGPGTRLTVT.

This clone turned up a few times. The chain couples TRBV14 to TRBJ2-1; D ambiguous. The CDR3 has 11 residues. Germline V CDR1 and CDR2: SGHDN, FVKESK. V lost 4 bases to trimming and J lost 5 bases, with 3 bases between them. The CDR3 protein is CASSRNNEQFF. The CDR3 DNA follows: TGTGCCAGCAGCCGTAACAATGAGCAGTTCTTC.

The V gene is TRBV6-5, the J gene TRBJ1-1; D is possibly TRBD1 (6 bases). This CDR3 has 13 residues. The V gene's germline CDR1 is MNHEY and CDR2 SVGAGI. V was cut by 6 bases and J by 4 bases, with 12 bases left in between. The DNA of the CDR3 is TGTGCCAGCAGGACGGGAGGGGGCACTGAAGCTTTCTTT. This sequence encodes CASRTGGGTEAFF.

This clone occurred a few times. V is TRBV10-3 and J is TRBJ2-6, with D perhaps matching TRBD1 (5 bases). The CDR3 runs to 16 residues. The germline V gene has CDR1 ENHRY and CDR2 SYGVKD. Trimming took 4 bases from V and 2 from J, leaving 12 bases between them. CDR3 bases: TGTGCCATCAGTGCAGGGATAAAAGCTGGGGCCAACGTCCTGACTTTC. The encoded protein is CAISAGIKAGANVLTF.